The source of this T cell receptor (beta chain) is a study of PD-1 blockade in classical Hodgkin lymphoma. Method: immunoSEQ multiplex PCR; TCRdb's copy keeps in-frame clones and lacks some. The sample shows more than 15,000 clones, about 85% of them seen only once. Regarding the study as a whole: Underlying causes for the observed repertoire differences were not defined, possibly disease activity or prior therapy. Reports described newly diagnosed patients as having lower baseline TCR diversity than healthy donors.

Concerning this clone: The antigen remains undetermined.

Germline V CDR1 and CDR2: MNHEY, SVGAGI. CDR3 size: 12 residues. Trimming removed 8 bases at V and 4 bases at J, with 10 bases between. Time point noted: newly diagnosed, previously untreated cHL patient sample. Purification of CD4+ T cells from thawed PBMCs was achieved by magnetic negative selection. It was PBMCs in newly diagnosed, untreated classical Hodgkin lymphoma that served as comparison. The source material was CD4+ T cells from blood. This TCR derives from a human donor with classical Hodgkin lymphoma. V is TRBV6-5 and J is TRBJ2-3; D is unresolved. The DNA for the CDR3 is TGTGCCAGCGCCGACACACCAGATACGCAGTATTTT. Translated: CASADTPDTQYF.